This TCR beta chain was recorded in a study of blood T cell repertoires in COVID-19. Background on the study: Material from acute and convalescent COVID-19 was sourced from the United States, Italy and Spain. T cells, B-cell-depleted T cells, or PBMCs supplied cDNA or gDNA.

How the authors handled the data: Counts of nucleated cells, estimated from reference gene primer amplification, were obtained. Sequencing was performed with immunoSEQ multiplex PCR; in TCRdb, only in-frame clones are kept and a portion is missing. That table gives V, J and clone size, and the DNA gave D and trimming. This sample has approximately 140,000 clones, with more than 70% found just once. Trimming stripped 2 bases from V and 5 bases from J, with 12 bases between. The CDR3 spans 14 residues. Germline CDR1 and CDR2: SGHNT and YENEEA. The receptor's source is a man in his forties or fifties with active or convalescent COVID-19. The J gene is TRBJ1-1, the V gene TRBV11-3; tentatively, D is TRBD1 (5 bases). The sequenced sample was peripheral blood. CDR3 residues: CASSLNQGSTEAFF. DNA of the CDR3: TGTGCCAGCAGCTTAAATCAGGGTAGTACTGAAGCTTTCTTT.